The clone carrying this T cell receptor (beta chain) was counted ten times or more. Via MiXCR, TCRdb re-called the 5' RACE reads, giving one row per CDR3 protein. The sample carries around 97,000 distinct CDR3 sequences, under 14% recorded once. Trimming removed 8 bases from V and 7 bases from J, with 18 bases in between. The CDR3 contains 14 residues. Per the germline V gene, CDR1 is SNHLY and CDR2 is FYNNEI. As to time point: longitudinal time-point 3. The sample comes from a study of neurological immune-mediated disorders. The receptor's source is a female donor with HTLV-1-associated myelopathy (HAM/TSP). Sequencing used PBMCs. The rearrangement links TRBV2 to TRBJ1-5; D remains ambiguous. The CDR3 is CASGEFGRTQPQHF. In DNA, the CDR3 is TGTGCCAGCGGAGAATTTGGACGGACGCAGCCCCAGCATTTT. Full variable domain (rest looked up from reference TRBV2 and TRBJ1-5): EPEVTQTPSHQVTQMGQEVILRCVPISNHLYFYWYRQILGQKVEFLVSFYNNEISEKSEIFDDQFSVERPDGSNFTLKIRSTKLEDSAMYFCASGEFGRTQPQHFGDGTRLSIL.